Presented here are 32 T cell receptor beta chains from one specimen sequenced in a study of CD8 T cell repertoires and HIV-1 epitope variants. Assay: immunoSEQ multiplex PCR; the TCRdb copy retains only in-frame clones and omits some. The sample has roughly 100,000 clones, almost 75% seen once. Specimen: uncultured baseline CD8+ T cells from peripheral blood mononuclear cells (PBMCs). The receptor source for this set is a male donor with HIV.

V gene TRBV7-6 combines with J gene TRBJ2-1; D perhaps matches TRBD1 (5 bases). V lost 1 base, J lost 10 bases, and 14 bases lay in between. The germline V gene has CDR1 SGHVS and CDR2 FNYEAQ. The CDR3 spans 14 residues. The DNA of the CDR3 is TGTGCCAGCAGCTTAGGACCAACCCCAGGGGAGCAGTTCTTC. Its protein product is CASSLGPTPGEQFF.

The CDR3 coding sequence is TGTGCCAGCAGCTTCGTACGGTCCGGTTCACCCCTCCACTTT. Protein sequence: CASSFVRSGSPLHF. This chain connects TRBV5-5 to TRBJ1-6; D is ambiguous. The V end was cut by 2 bases, the J end by 9 bases, with 12 bases between. The CDR3 is made up of 14 amino acids. Germline lookup yields CDR1 SGHKS and CDR2 YYEKEE (reference sequence).

This clone was detected only a few times. The chain employs TRBV27 and TRBJ1-2; D perhaps matches TRBD1 (6 bases). The germline gives CDR1 MNHEY, CDR2 SMNVEV (reference sequence). This CDR3 comprises 14 residues. Trimming pared 6 bases from V and 2 bases from J, leaving 13 bases between. The CDR3 DNA reads TGTGCCAGCAGCTCGGGACACATCAACTATGGCTACACCTTC. The encoded protein is CASSSGHINYGYTF.

V is TRBV7-9 and J is TRBJ2-7; unclear D gene. The CDR3 has 13 residues. V dropped 1 base and J dropped 3 bases, with 7 bases sitting between them. Germline CDR1 reads SEHNR; CDR2 reads FQNEAQ (reference sequence). CDR3 loop: CASSLGEYYEQYF. The CDR3 DNA follows: TGTGCCAGCAGCTTAGGCGAATACTACGAGCAGTACTTC. Combining the CDR3 with reference TRBV7-9 and TRBJ2-7 gives the whole variable domain DTGVSQNPRHKITKRGQNVTFRCDPISEHNRLYWYRQTLGQGPEFLTYFQNEAQLEKSRLLSDRFSAERPKGSFSTLEIQRTEQGDSAMYLCASSLGEYYEQYFGPGTRLTVT.

V and J are TRBV28 and TRBJ2-6; D gene unclear. Per germline, CDR1 MDHEN and CDR2 SYDVKM. The CDR3 totals 15 residues. Trimming took off 6 bases at V and 0 bases at J, with 9 bases between the two ends. In DNA form, the CDR3 reads TGTGCCAGCAGGCCACCGGGCTCTGGGGCCAACGTCCTGACTTTC. This codes for CASRPPGSGANVLTF.

The chain links TRBV6-5 to TRBJ1-2; D remains unclear. V was pared by 2 bases and J by 8 bases, with 18 bases between. The CDR3 has 15 amino acids. Germline V lookup: CDR1 MNHEY, CDR2 SVGAGI. This chain's CDR3 is CASSYGELNGSGYTF. In DNA form, the CDR3 reads TGTGCCAGCAGTTACGGCGAGCTGAATGGGTCGGGCTACACCTTC.

The chain recombines TRBV7-2 with TRBJ2-6; D uncertain. This CDR3 contains 14 residues. Germline V gene data show CDR1 as SGHTA and CDR2 as FQGNSA. V shed 1 base and J shed 2 bases, with 3 bases lying between them. The chain's CDR3 is CASSLGPGANVLTF. The CDR3 DNA sequence: TGTGCCAGCAGCTTAGGGCCTGGGGCCAACGTCCTGACTTTC.

The J gene is TRBJ1-2, the V gene TRBV7-9; 7 positions match TRBD1. With 6 bases clipped from V and 4 bases from J, the junction kept 5 bases outside the gene matches. The CDR3 has 13 amino acids. Germline V CDR1 and CDR2: SEHNR, FQNEAQ (reference sequence). Written as DNA, the CDR3 is TGTGCCAGCAGTCGACAGGGACCCTATGGCTACACCTTC. Amino acids: CASSRQGPYGYTF.

The V gene is TRBV30, the J gene TRBJ2-7, with no clear D. This CDR3 comprises 11 residues. CDR1 GTSNPN and CDR2 SVGIG come from the germline V gene (reference sequence). V was cut by 1 base and J by 4 bases, with 5 bases left in between. The CDR3 loop reads CAWSEAYEQYF. CDR3 DNA: TGTGCCTGGAGTGAGGCGTACGAGCAGTACTTC.

CDR3 region: CASSVDLWTGELFF. In nucleotides, the CDR3 is TGTGCCAGCAGCGTAGACCTGTGGACCGGGGAGCTGTTTTTT. The chain uses TRBV9 and TRBJ2-2; D is unresolved. In germline, CDR1 is SGDLS, CDR2 YYNGEE. This CDR3 contains 14 residues. Trimming took 0 bases from V and 5 from J, leaving 8 bases between them.

This chain connects TRBV9 to TRBJ2-1, with TRBD2 identical over 10 bases. The CDR3 contains 15 residues. V dropped 3 bases and J dropped 4; count of bases not matched to a gene: 4. Germline V gene lookup returns CDR1 SGDLS and CDR2 YYNGEE. CDR3 sequence (DNA): TGTGCCAGCAGCGCGACTAGCGGGCGTTACAATGAGCAGTTCTTC. Residues: CASSATSGRYNEQFF.

The chain joins TRBV9 to TRBJ2-7; 10 bases align to TRBD1. The germline V gene has CDR1 SGDLS and CDR2 YYNGEE. V shed 4 bases, J shed 5 bases, and the junction held 6 bases outside the gene matches. The CDR3 runs 14 residues. CDR3 nucleotide sequence: TGTGCCAGCAGCTTGAGGGACAGGGGCCACGAGCAGTACTTC. Encoded protein: CASSLRDRGHEQYF.

The chain couples TRBV29-1 to TRBJ1-1, with D hard to call. This CDR3 spans 13 amino acids. Germline CDR1 and CDR2: SQVTM and ANQGSEA. Trimming shortened V by 7 bases and J by 7 bases, and 19 bases separated the two germline ends. CDR3 in DNA: TGCAGCGCCGGATTGGATTTCGGCGATGAAGCTTTCTTT. This sequence encodes CSAGLDFGDEAFF.

As DNA, the CDR3 is TGTGCCAGCAGCCTCCGGGAAATAAATTCACCCCTCCACTTT. As protein: CASSLREINSPLHF. The V gene is TRBV28, the J gene TRBJ1-6; D remains unclear. This CDR3 is 14 amino acids long. Germline V gene sequence: CDR1 MDHEN, CDR2 SYDVKM. V was cut by 6 bases and J by 7 bases, with 13 bases left in between.

The gene calls are TRBV29-1 and TRBJ1-5; D is ambiguous. CDR3 length: 14 residues. The V end was cut by 5 bases, the J end by 0 bases, with 11 bases between. CDR1 is SQVTM, CDR2 ANQGSEA, per germline. CDR3 coding DNA: TGCAGCGTTACTACCGAATATAGCAATCAGCCCCAGCATTTT. This gives the protein CSVTTEYSNQPQHF.

The V call is TRBV29-1, the J call TRBJ2-1; TRBD1 matches 7 bases. Germline values: CDR1 SQVTM, CDR2 ANQGSEA. Germline trimming cut 1 base from V and 6 bases from J; bases unmatched to any gene: 0. The CDR3 totals 12 residues. The CDR3 spells CSVEAGGNEQFF. The CDR3 DNA reads TGCAGCGTTGAAGCAGGGGGCAATGAGCAGTTCTTC.

The chain combines TRBV19 with TRBJ2-5; D perhaps matches TRBD2 (6 bases). The V gene lost 3 bases and the J gene lost 3 bases, with 14 bases spanning the gap. This CDR3 contains 15 residues. The germline CDR1 and CDR2 sequences are LNHDA and SQIVND (reference sequence). In DNA, the CDR3 is TGTGCCAGTAGTATGAGTAGGTGGGGGGAAGAGACCCAGTACTTC. It yields the protein CASSMSRWGEETQYF.

This sequence joins TRBV4-2 and TRBJ1-1; D not resolved. The CDR3 sequence is 12 residues long. V was clipped by 5 bases and J by 5 bases, with 9 bases between them. The germline gives CDR1 LGHNA, CDR2 YNFKEQ. CDR3 bases: TGTGCCAGCAGCACTGAAACGACTGAAGCTTTCTTT. Translation: CASSTETTEAFF.

The chain carries TRBV10-3 and TRBJ1-1; possible D gene TRBD1, 5 bases. Trimming stripped 6 bases from V and 1 base from J, with 9 bases between. Germline V gene data show CDR1 as ENHRY and CDR2 as SYGVKD. There are 13 residues in the CDR3. CDR3 protein: CAISSTGNTEAFF. The DNA of the CDR3 is TGTGCCATCAGCAGTACAGGGAACACTGAAGCTTTCTTT.

Of note for this clone: This CDR3 is missing its conserved last phenylalanine or tryptophan, likely due to a read error. The J gene is TRBJ1-1, the V gene TRBV30; D gene uncertain. Trimming took 4 bases from V and 2 from J, leaving 11 bases between them. CDR3 length equals 13 residues. In germline, CDR1 is GTSNPN, CDR2 SVGIG (reference sequence). CDR3 in DNA: TGTGCCTGGACCTTTCAGGTAAACACTGAAGCTTTCGTT. This translates into CAWTFQVNTEAFV.

This clone was detected a few times. The chain recombines TRBV19 with TRBJ2-7, with D tentatively TRBD2 (6 bases). The length of the CDR3 is 13 residues. Germline V gene sequence: CDR1 LNHDA, CDR2 SQIVND (reference sequence). V was trimmed by 5 bases and J by 0 bases, leaving 8 bases between them. As DNA, the CDR3 is TGTGCCAGTAGTGGGGGGTACTCCTACGAGCAGTACTTC. Amino acids: CASSGGYSYEQYF.

This chain joins TRBV29-1 and TRBJ1-1; 7 positions match TRBD1. Per the germline V gene, CDR1 is SQVTM and CDR2 is ANQGSEA. This CDR3 spans 13 amino acids. Trimming removed 7 bases from V and 1 base from J; junction bases left unmatched: 6. This CDR3 reads CSGNRGSNTEAFF. The CDR3, as DNA: TGCAGCGGGAACAGGGGATCGAACACTGAAGCTTTCTTT. Variable domain in full (rest from reference TRBV29-1 and TRBJ1-1): SAVISQKPSRDICQRGTSLTIQCQVDSQVTMMFWYRQQPGQSLTLIATANQGSEATYESGFVIDKFPISRPNLTFSTLTVSNMSPEDSSIYLCSGNRGSNTEAFFGQGTRLTVV.

The J gene is TRBJ1-3, the V gene TRBV5-6, with D tentatively TRBD1 (6 bases). The length of the CDR3 is 15 residues. CDR1 is SGHDT, CDR2 YYEEEE, per germline. Trimming left V 0 bases short and J 2 bases short, with 9 bases between. CDR3 nucleotide sequence: TGTGCCAGCAGCTTGGAGGCAGGGGCTGGAAACACCATATATTTT. Translating gives CASSLEAGAGNTIYF.

CDR3 coding DNA: TGTGCCAGCAGCTCGACCGGGAGCAATGAGCAGTTCTTC. This encodes CASSSTGSNEQFF. The chain recombines TRBV7-9 with TRBJ2-1, with a possible D match to TRBD2 (6 bases). The CDR3 consists of 13 residues. Trimming removed 4 bases from V and 6 bases from J, with 10 bases in between. In germline, CDR1 is SEHNR, CDR2 FQNEAQ (reference sequence).

A word on this clone: The same CDR3 is also encoded by other DNA sequences in this sample. The chain is built from TRBV9 and TRBJ1-1; D is unresolved. Trimming stripped 0 bases from V and 2 bases from J, with 2 bases between. Germline V gives CDR1 SGDLS, CDR2 YYNGEE. The CDR3 loop spans 12 amino acids. The DNA of the CDR3 is TGTGCCAGCAGCGTAGTTAACACTGAAGCTTTCTTT. Protein: CASSVVNTEAFF.

The rearrangement joins TRBV7-9 to TRBJ2-6; D call uncertain. The CDR3 has 15 residues. The germline V gene encodes CDR1 SEHNR and CDR2 FQNEAQ (reference sequence). V lost 5 bases and J lost 1, with 9 bases in between. The CDR3 nucleotides are TGTGCCAGCAGCCCCCGGATATCTGGGGCCAACGTCCTGACTTTC. Protein sequence: CASSPRISGANVLTF.

V is TRBV11-3 and J is TRBJ2-2, with 10 bases matching TRBD1. J was trimmed by 7 bases and V by 6 bases; bases with no gene match: 8. Per germline, CDR1 SGHNT and CDR2 YENEEA. The CDR3 has 15 residues. The chain's CDR3 is CASSKGTGVIGELFF. CDR3 DNA: TGTGCCAGCAGTAAGGGGACAGGGGTTATCGGGGAGCTGTTTTTT.

This clone appeared a single time. The chain recombines TRBV7-9 with TRBJ2-7; no clear D. V was cut by 1 base and J by 6 bases, with 7 bases left in between. There are 12 residues in the CDR3. CDR1 and CDR2 from the germline V gene are SEHNR and FQNEAQ (reference sequence). CDR3 sequence (DNA): TGTGCCAGCAGCTTAGGAGGTTCCGAGCAGTACTTC. This codes for CASSLGGSEQYF.

J is TRBJ1-3 and V is TRBV30; TRBD1 might be the D (6 bases). The CDR3 covers 18 residues. Germline V gives CDR1 GTSNPN, CDR2 SVGIG (reference sequence). The ends were cut back, 3 bases at V and 0 bases at J, with 21 bases in the middle. The CDR3 DNA reads TGTGCCTGGAGCTCCTGGGGGCACAGAGACAGCTCTGGAAACACCATATATTTT. Protein product: CAWSSWGHRDSSGNTIYF. Variable domain in full (rest from reference TRBV30 and TRBJ1-3): SQTIHQWPATLVQPVGSPLSLECTVEGTSNPNLYWYRQAAGRGLQLLFYSVGIGQISSEVPQNLSASRPQDRQFILSSKKLLLSDSGFYLCAWSSWGHRDSSGNTIYFGEGSWLTVV.

Details on this clone: The junction differs from germline at one of its ends, possibly a read error. The chain links TRBV4-1 to TRBJ1-2, with 9 bases fitting TRBD1. CDR1 is MGHRA and CDR2 is YSYEKL in the germline V gene. The length of the CDR3 is 14 residues. CDR3 nucleotide sequence: TGCGCCAGAAGCCACGTGGACAGGGGCGGTGGCTACACCTTC. It codes for CARSHVDRGGGYTF.

A few counts support this clone. The gene calls are TRBV6-1 and TRBJ1-1; D gene uncertain. Deletions cut 4 bases from V and 7 bases from J, with 13 bases between. The CDR3 spans 13 residues. The germline gives CDR1 MNHNS, CDR2 SASEGT. The CDR3 nucleotides read TGTGCCAGCAGTGGAAGAGAAGTTGGTGAAGCTTTCTTT. Its translation is CASSGREVGEAFF.

The chain employs TRBV29-1 and TRBJ1-2; no firm D call. Trimming removed 0 bases at V and 6 bases at J, with 11 bases between. The CDR3 runs to 13 residues. Germline V gene lookup returns CDR1 SQVTM and CDR2 ANQGSEA. Here the CDR3 DNA reads TGCAGCGTTGAAGAGTTCGGTGGGAATGGCTACACCTTC. It is translated as CSVEEFGGNGYTF. Complete variable domain (other parts from reference TRBV29-1 and TRBJ1-2): SAVISQKPSRDICQRGTSLTIQCQVDSQVTMMFWYRQQPGQSLTLIATANQGSEATYESGFVIDKFPISRPNLTFSTLTVSNMSPEDSSIYLCSVEEFGGNGYTFGSGTRLTVV.